The present T cell receptor (beta chain) was sequenced within a study of CD8 T cells in Susac syndrome. The CDR3 has 13 residues. The J segment lost 5 bases and the V segment lost 8 bases, leaving 6 bases of the junction unmatched. Germline values: CDR1 KGHSH, CDR2 LQKENI. The RNA input was roughly 0.45 to 1 ug, and it was reverse transcribed with random hexamers. TCRdb reprocessed the immunoSEQ multiplex PCR reads via MiXCR and lists one record per CDR3 protein. This repertoire shows 150,000 to 200,000 distinct CDR3 sequences, 90% to 95% found once; its top ten account for roughly 0.15%. The sample consisted of CD4+ T cells from PBMCs. This clonotype originated in a human donor in good health. The genes are TRBV18 and TRBJ2-5; 9 bases fit TRBD1. CDR3 protein: CASHPGQGETQYF. The CDR3 bases are TGTGCCAGCCACCCGGGACAGGGCGAGACCCAGTACTTC.